A single sample gave rise to the 19 T cell receptor beta chains below, sequenced in a study of cytomegalovirus exposure and HLA in healthy donors. Primers for the PCR totalled 60 Vbeta and 13 Jbeta. Assay: immunoSEQ multiplex PCR; the TCRdb copy retains only in-frame clones and omits some. The data hold approximately 75,000 clones, with 66% observed a single time. The sequenced sample consisted of PBMCs. The source is a middle-aged man in good health and CMV-seropositive.

This sequence joins TRBV6-1 and TRBJ1-5, with TRBD1 as a possible D gene (6 bases). CDR1 MNHNS and CDR2 SASEGT come from the germline V gene. The CDR3 totals 15 residues. The ends were cut back, 6 bases at V and 0 bases at J, with 12 bases in the middle. CDR3 residues: CASRVSGVSNQPQHF. The CDR3 DNA reads TGTGCCAGCAGAGTTTCAGGGGTTAGCAATCAGCCCCAGCATTTT.

On this clone: At the DNA level, this CDR3 is encoded by other sequences in the same sample as well. The rearrangement links TRBV29-1 to TRBJ2-3, with a possible D match to TRBD1 (6 bases). The germline CDR1 and CDR2 sequences are SQVTM and ANQGSEA. The CDR3 is made up of 15 amino acids. V lost 6 bases, J lost 2 bases, and 18 bases lay in between. The CDR3 region is CSVKTGPGTTDTQYF. The CDR3 coding sequence is TGCAGCGTCAAGACAGGCCCTGGGACCACAGATACGCAGTATTTT.

This sequence joins TRBV29-1 and TRBJ2-4; 10 bases fit TRBD1. CDR1 and CDR2 (germline): SQVTM, ANQGSEA. The CDR3 sequence is 14 residues long. With 5 bases clipped from V and 1 base from J, the junction kept 2 bases outside the gene matches. CDR3 protein: CSVPGQGAKNIQYF. As DNA, the CDR3 is TGCAGCGTTCCGGGACAGGGGGCCAAAAACATTCAGTACTTC. The whole variable domain, filled in from reference TRBV29-1 and TRBJ2-4, reads SAVISQKPSRDICQRGTSLTIQCQVDSQVTMMFWYRQQPGQSLTLIATANQGSEATYESGFVIDKFPISRPNLTFSTLTVSNMSPEDSSIYLCSVPGQGAKNIQYFGAGTRLSVL.

The chain links TRBV4-3 to TRBJ2-1, with D perhaps TRBD2 (6 bases). Germline CDR1 reads LGHNA; CDR2 reads YSLEER. V dropped 1 base and J dropped 7 bases, with 11 bases sitting between them. The length of the CDR3 is 14 residues. The CDR3 DNA follows: TGCGCCAGCAGCCAAGTCGGGGGTGGGAATGAGCAGTTCTTC. This codes for CASSQVGGGNEQFF.

The CDR3 here is CASSRGGQRADTQYF. CDR3 nucleotide sequence: TGTGCCAGCAGCCGCGGGGGTCAACGCGCAGATACGCAGTATTTT. The chain combines TRBV5-4 with TRBJ2-3, with 7 bases lining up with TRBD2. CDR3 size: 15 residues. The germline CDR1 and CDR2 sequences are SGHNT and YYREEE (reference sequence). The trim removed 4 bases at V and 4 bases at J, leaving 9 bases unmatched.

The chain combines TRBV28 with TRBJ1-1, with D possibly TRBD1 on 5 matching bases. Germline assignment: CDR1 MDHEN and CDR2 SYDVKM. Trimming pared 2 bases from V and 9 bases from J, leaving 13 bases between. The CDR3 runs 13 residues. CDR3 nucleotides: TGTGCCAGCAGTTTAGGTTGGGCAGGGCAAGCTTTCTTT. This codes for CASSLGWAGQAFF.

The chain is built from TRBV2 and TRBJ2-3; 10 positions match TRBD1. This CDR3 region has 15 residues. The germline CDR1 and CDR2 sequences are SNHLY and FYNNEI. V gave up 5 bases and J gave up 5 bases; unmatched junction bases: 7. This CDR3 is CASSNRGTGEDTQYF. The CDR3 DNA reads TGTGCCAGCAGTAACCGGGGGACAGGGGAAGATACGCAGTATTTT.

This clone was counted between two and nine times. The rearrangement links TRBV5-6 to TRBJ1-5; tentative D call: TRBD1 (5 bases). Germline V gene sequence: CDR1 SGHDT, CDR2 YYEEEE. CDR3 length equals 15 residues. Trimming left V 2 bases short and J 1 base short, with 10 bases between. The DNA for the CDR3 is TGTGCCAGCAGCTTATTAGGGGCGAGCAATCAGCCCCAGCATTTT. Amino acid sequence: CASSLLGASNQPQHF.

J is TRBJ1-2 and V is TRBV30; 9 bases agree with TRBD1. Germline lookup yields CDR1 GTSNPN and CDR2 SVGIG (reference sequence). V shed 2 bases, J shed 7 bases, and the junction held 5 bases outside the gene matches. The CDR3 has 13 residues. The CDR3 sequence: CAWSPDRGAGYTF. The CDR3 bases are TGTGCCTGGAGTCCCGACAGGGGGGCTGGCTACACCTTC. Drawing the rest from reference TRBV30 and TRBJ1-2, the complete variable domain is SQTIHQWPATLVQPVGSPLSLECTVEGTSNPNLYWYRQAAGRGLQLLFYSVGIGQISSEVPQNLSASRPQDRQFILSSKKLLLSDSGFYLCAWSPDRGAGYTFGSGTRLTVV.

This clone was detected only a few times. This chain joins TRBV2 and TRBJ2-5; D remains unclear. V was cut by 1 base and J by 5 bases, with 5 bases left in between. Germline CDR1 is SNHLY and CDR2 is FYNNEI. This CDR3 has 12 residues. The CDR3, as DNA: TGTGCCAGCAGTGAAGTATTGGAGACCCAGTACTTC. The encoded protein is CASSEVLETQYF.

The chain employs TRBV29-1 and TRBJ2-5, with D possibly being TRBD2 (5 bases). Trimming pared 5 bases from V and 4 bases from J, leaving 11 bases between. Germline CDR1 SQVTM, CDR2 ANQGSEA. The CDR3 is 12 amino acids. Written as DNA, the CDR3 is TGCAGCGTTACCGGAGGAAGAGAGACCCAGTACTTC. It codes for CSVTGGRETQYF.

The chain carries TRBV19 and TRBJ1-1, with D possibly TRBD1 on 5 matching bases. The ends were cut back, 1 base at V and 11 bases at J, with 11 bases in the middle. Germline values: CDR1 LNHDA, CDR2 SQIVND (reference sequence). CDR3 length: 12 amino acids. CDR3 bases: TGTGCCAGTAGTATAGGACGGCGGGGGGCTTTCTTT. The encoded protein is CASSIGRRGAFF.

This chain connects TRBV7-2 to TRBJ2-2; 7 bases fit TRBD2. V dropped 3 bases and J dropped 1; count of bases not matched to a gene: 2. The CDR3 runs to 15 residues. Germline V CDR1 and CDR2: SGHTA, FQGNSA. CDR3 in amino acids: CASSFGLENTGELFF. DNA of the CDR3: TGTGCCAGCAGCTTTGGACTAGAGAACACCGGGGAGCTGTTTTTT. Full variable domain (rest looked up from reference TRBV7-2 and TRBJ2-2): GAGVSQSPSNKVTEKGKDVELRCDPISGHTALYWYRQSLGQGLEFLIYFQGNSAPDKSGLPSDRFSAERTGGSVSTLTIQRTQQEDSAVYLCASSFGLENTGELFFGEGSRLTVL.

In its sample, this clone was seen once. This chain uses TRBV7-9 with TRBJ1-6; weak D call: TRBD1 (5 bases). The CDR3 loop spans 13 amino acids. V was clipped by 1 base and J by 10 bases, with 8 bases between them. From germline, CDR1 is SEHNR and CDR2 FQNEAQ (reference sequence). The DNA for the CDR3 is TGTGCCAGCAGCTTAGGACAGATATCACCCCTCCACTTT. Translating gives CASSLGQISPLHF.

J is TRBJ2-3 and V is TRBV5-4; TRBD1 might be the D (5 bases). Trimming removed 5 bases from V and 3 bases from J, with 10 bases in between. CDR3 length equals 13 residues. CDR1 is SGHNT, CDR2 YYREEE, per germline (reference sequence). Written as DNA, the CDR3 is TGTGCCAGCAGGGCAGGGTTGACAGATACGCAGTATTTT. Its protein product is CASRAGLTDTQYF.

This clone was detected only once. The chain recombines TRBV28 with TRBJ1-2, with TRBD1 as a possible D gene (5 bases). Germline V lookup: CDR1 MDHEN, CDR2 SYDVKM. The CDR3 runs 14 residues. Trimming took 3 bases from V and 4 from J, leaving 12 bases between them. CDR3 nucleotide sequence: TGTGCCAGCAGTTTCCTCGACAGCTTCTATGGCTACACCTTC. This codes for CASSFLDSFYGYTF.

This chain links TRBV2 with TRBJ1-6, with no clear D. The germline V gene has CDR1 SNHLY and CDR2 FYNNEI. This CDR3 has 15 amino acids. Between the trimmed V and J ends, which lost 2 bases and 0 bases, there was a span of 5 bases. The CDR3 nucleotides read TGTGCCAGCAGTGAATTTAGCTCCTATAATTCACCCCTCCACTTT. It codes for CASSEFSSYNSPLHF.

The chain is built from TRBV19 and TRBJ1-2; a possible D gene is TRBD1 (6 bases). The CDR3 is 13 residues long. V lost 3 bases and J lost 4, with 9 bases in between. Germline loops: CDR1 LNHDA, CDR2 SQIVND (reference sequence). In DNA, the CDR3 is TGTGCCAGTAGTATCACAGGGCTCTATGGCTACACCTTC. Its translation: CASSITGLYGYTF. The entire variable domain, with the rest obtained from reference TRBV19 and TRBJ1-2, is as follows: DGGITQSPKYLFRKEGQNVTLSCEQNLNHDAMYWYRQDPGQGLRLIYYSQIVNDFQKGDIAEGYSVSREKKESFPLTVTSAQKNPTAFYLCASSITGLYGYTFGSGTRLTVV.

The gene calls are TRBV6-7 and TRBJ1-4; TRBD1 aligns across 8 bases. TRBV6-7 is an open reading frame, and its role is uncertain. The CDR3 has 14 residues. V lost 10 bases, J lost 0 bases, and 4 bases stayed unmatched. The CDR3 DNA reads TGTGCCATCACGGACAGGGCAACTAATGAAAAACTGTTTTTT. This sequence encodes CAITDRATNEKLFF.